The entry below describes one TCR beta chain. The antigen is not known. Using unique molecular identifiers, the investigators prepared the TCRbeta library. TCRdb itself ran the PCR reads through MiXCR, one entry per CDR3 protein. The repertoire has about 640,000 distinct CDR3 sequences, around 13% of them found once; the top ten carry 2.2%. The data were taken from a study of T-cell reconstitution after alpha-beta-depleted transplantation in children. Study-level points and caveats: Newly made T cells mostly supplied T-cell counts and diversity one year after transplant. Several hundred expanded graft clones reportedly were the source of alpha-beta T cells about two months after transplant.

The CDR3 runs to 14 residues. The J segment lost 5 bases and the V segment lost 7 bases, leaving 7 bases of the junction unmatched. The receptor comes from a male patient between 5 and 17 years old who had a stem cell transplant for acute myeloid leukemia, so the T cells may come from the graft donor. The V gene is TRBV12-3 or TRBV12-4, the J gene TRBJ2-5; 10 nucleotides line up with TRBD1. This material consisted of PBMCs, mostly from graft donor cells, taken 360 days after TCRalphabeta/CD19-depleted stem cell transplant. CDR3 DNA sequence: TGTGCCAGCAACTGGGACAGGGGAGTGGAGACCCAGTACTTC. It specifies CASNWDRGVETQYF.